The text below deals with one T cell receptor (beta chain). This clonotype was detected only a few times. Its antigen is currently not known. No much larger clone exists at a distance of one base, and base qualities are not known. These data belong to a study of human T cells and chemical hapten exposure listed by TCRdb under 2021. Regarding the research as a whole: For sensitization, 2% DPC in acetone was applied to an approximately 2 cm by approximately 2 cm area of upper inner arm skin. The study tracked peripheral blood TCR repertoire changes in vivo during primary and secondary sensitization to the hapten diphenylcyclopropenone (DPC) in alopecia patients. Patch testing was done on the upper back using Finn chambers containing 0.01% DPC, and results were scored after 6 days according to International Contact Dermatitis Research Group standards. Patients additionally received weekly therapeutic DPC doses to the scalp throughout the approximately 25-week study period. The patient cohort, mostly female, included alopecia areata with under or over 50% scalp involvement, alopecia totalis and alopecia universalis. Nearly 30 alopecia patients gave blood for TCR sequencing at one to four time points (pre-sensitization, 2, 6 and 24 weeks). Libraries were pooled for sequencing, and variation in per-sample TCR yields was attributed mainly to small differences in library volumes within the pool. Blood samples were taken from patients before sensitization (week 0) and at 2, 6 and about 24 weeks after DPC sensitization.

What the research found in general, with its limitations: Repeated subsampling changed both the strength of the expansion versus patch-test correlation and the threshold at which that correlation became significant. Patch test score correlated positively with the number of PT1 expanded TCRs, reaching significance at thresholds 8, 16 and 32 but not at 4. No change with DPC sensitization was found in the number of TCRs above 1 in 1000 frequency, and no evidence of global repertoire structure alterations was found. Compared with pre-sensitization or healthy control sets, expanded TCRs formed significantly more large CDR3 similarity clusters, which is consistent with antigen-driven responses. Alopecia, a presumed autoimmune disease, was present in all patients, so the immune response of the patients might differ from that of healthy individuals.

Libraries were constructed by RACE. Instrument used: NextSeq 500. During library preparation, unique molecular identifiers were attached to individual cDNA molecules so that TCRs could be counted quantitatively and reproducibly. For every blood RNA sample, sequencing covered both the TCR alpha and TCR beta chains. Regarding the original processing steps: A median of around 100,000 TCRs per sample was observed, with a range of 23,224 to 690,600. V, J and CDR3 annotation of the TCR reads was carried out using the Decombinator software suite. To make PS versus PT1 abundance plots, every sample was subsampled to the same number of TCRs (28,000). TCRs were defined as expanded if absent before sensitization and observed at least eight times at the 2-week time point. In TCRdb, the public reads were trimmed at Q25 with fastp and aligned with MiXCR, with productive beta chains retained. CDR3 protein sequences are deduplicated, and each keeps its most common genes and DNA. These V and J calls originate from TCRdb's pipeline instead of the authors' own analysis. This sample holds 75,000 to 95,000 distinct CDR3 sequences; 12% were observed only once. The ten largest clones add up to approximately 3.7% of the sample.

The CDR3 starts with the cysteine, ends with the phenylalanine, and has 13 residues. Solely the CDR3 DNA is kept, with 39 bases framed from the first base. CDR1 and CDR2 were assigned from the germline V gene as SGHTA and FQGNSA. Germline trimming amounts to 6 bases on V and 5 bases on J, with 3 as the count of junction bases outside the gene matches. Per the publication, the time point label means: patch test 1, 2 weeks after DPC sensitization. Explained via the paper, the treatment or condition label denotes: therapeutic diphenylcyclopropenone sensitization with weekly scalp DPC. At every patch-test visit, the blood draw took place before the patch test was put on. Patients were eligible if aged 18 to 70, diagnosed with alopecia and judged suitable for DPC therapy, and pregnant patients were excluded. Total RNA was extracted from unfractionated whole blood that had been collected in Tempus Blood RNA tubes.

This material consisted of whole blood, taken in connection with sensitization to the hapten diphenylcyclopropenone (DPC). This chain is built from TRBV7-2 and TRBJ1-4; 7 junctional bases match TRBD1. The origin of this receptor is a woman aged 55-75 years with alopecia areata. Some clones in this sample may be carry-over from other donors' samples. DNA sequence: TGTGCCAGCAGACCGACAGGGAATGAAAAACTGTTTTTT. This is translated as CASRPTGNEKLFF.